These 27 T cell receptor beta chains share one sample of origin, sequenced in a study of blood T cells in healthy people across ages. It was with a sample-barcoded 5' primer and a J-beta primer mix that a second PCR of roughly 7 to 11 cycles was run. One entry per CDR3 protein results from TCRdb running MiXCR on the 5' RACE reads. The data show about 690,000 distinct CDR3 sequences, with approximately 40% seen just once and about 32% held by the top ten. Sequenced material: blood. These receptor sequences come from an elderly man in good health.

The chain combines TRBV7-2 with TRBJ2-1; D remains unclear. Deletions cut 5 bases from V and 6 bases from J, with 14 bases between. There are 14 residues in the CDR3. CDR1 SGHTA and CDR2 FQGNSA come from the germline V gene. The CDR3 region is CASSLDTTCNEQFF. CDR3 sequence (DNA): TGTGCCAGCAGCCTAGACACCACCTGCAATGAGCAGTTCTTC.

This clonotype has ten or more counts. The rearrangement uses TRBV29-1 and TRBJ2-1; D is possibly TRBD1 or TRBD2 (5 bases each). The V gene's germline CDR1 is SQVTM and CDR2 ANQGSEA. The V end was cut by 7 bases, the J end by 7 bases, with 11 bases between. This CDR3 has 11 amino acids. The DNA of the CDR3 is TGCAGCGCCGAGGGGCAGAATGAGCAGTTCTTC. This codes for CSAEGQNEQFF.

CDR3 sequence (DNA): TGTGCCAGCAGTTCGGGACCCTATAATTCACCCCTCCACTTT. Residues: CASSSGPYNSPLHF. V and J are TRBV6-1 and TRBJ1-6; a possible D gene is TRBD1 (5 bases). Looked up from germline, CDR1 is MNHNS and CDR2 is SASEGT. The CDR3 totals 14 residues. The V gene lost 5 bases and the J gene lost 2 bases, with 7 bases spanning the gap.

V and J are TRBV6-2 or TRBV6-3 and TRBJ2-7, with D tentatively TRBD2 (6 bases). Germline V gene sequence: CDR1 MNHEY, CDR2 SVGEGT. The CDR3 totals 14 residues. The V end was cut by 4 bases, the J end by 3 bases, with 13 bases between. DNA of the CDR3: TGTGCCAGCAGTTCGGGACTCCAACTCTACGAGCAGTACTTC. Its translation is CASSSGLQLYEQYF.

This clonotype was found once. The rearrangement joins TRBV15 to TRBJ2-7; possibly TRBD1 or TRBD2 for D (5 bases each). CDR3 size: 16 residues. V lost 0 bases and J lost 0, with 12 bases in between. Germline values: CDR1 LNHNV, CDR2 YYDKDF (reference sequence). CDR3 sequence: CATSRELGVSSYEQYF. In nucleotides, the CDR3 is TGTGCCACCAGCAGAGAACTGGGGGTAAGCTCCTACGAGCAGTACTTC.

This chain links TRBV7-6 with TRBJ2-7; D call uncertain. CDR3 length: 15 residues. CDR1 is SGHVS, CDR2 FNYEAQ, per germline. The V end was cut by 5 bases, the J end by 6 bases, with 20 bases between. The CDR3 protein is CASSQTSGTLVEQYF. The CDR3 bases are TGTGCCAGCAGCCAGACCTCGGGTACCCTAGTCGAGCAGTACTTC.

The table lists this clonotype with a few counts. The chain recombines TRBV20-1 with TRBJ2-1, with D uncertain. This CDR3 is built from 15 residues. Germline V gene data show CDR1 as DFQATT and CDR2 as SNEGSKA (reference sequence). The germline V and J ends were trimmed by 1 base and 4 bases, with 14 bases remaining between them. The CDR3 reads CSARVRAILYNEQFF. As DNA, the CDR3 is TGCAGTGCTAGAGTTAGAGCCATTCTTTACAATGAGCAGTTCTTC.

The chain links TRBV20-1 to TRBJ2-1, with 8 bases lining up with TRBD2. V dropped 3 bases and J dropped 5; count of bases not matched to a gene: 3. The CDR3 runs 13 residues. CDR1 is DFQATT and CDR2 is SNEGSKA in the germline V gene (reference sequence). The CDR3 DNA follows: TGCAGTGCTAGCGGGGGGGTAAACAATGAGCAGTTCTTC. Residues: CSASGGVNNEQFF.

There are a few counts of this clonotype. This chain links TRBV7-2 with TRBJ2-1, with 7 bases identical to TRBD1. The CDR3 is made up of 14 amino acids. Germline V gene lookup returns CDR1 SGHTA and CDR2 FQGNSA. Losses at the gene ends were 1 base for V and 7 bases for J; bases not matched to a gene: 4. CDR3 amino acids: CASSLGQGRNEQFF. The CDR3 region has the DNA TGTGCCAGCAGCTTAGGACAGGGTCGGAATGAGCAGTTCTTC.

This clonotype was seen a handful of times. The chain combines TRBV30 with TRBJ2-7, with 11 nucleotides matching TRBD2. V lost 2 bases to trimming and J lost 2 bases; unmatched junction nucleotides: 2. The CDR3 has 14 residues. Germline V gene lookup returns CDR1 GTSNPN and CDR2 SVGIG (reference sequence). The chain's CDR3 is CAWSPGLAAYEQYF. CDR3 DNA: TGTGCCTGGAGTCCGGGACTAGCGGCCTACGAGCAGTACTTC.

The chain combines TRBV6-2 or TRBV6-3 with TRBJ2-1; 9 positions agree with TRBD1. Germline assignment: CDR1 MNHEY and CDR2 SVGEGT. The junction had 15 bases not matched to a gene; V was cut back by 7 bases and J by 8 bases. This CDR3 has 16 residues. The CDR3 loop reads CASMQDSWDRDYEQFF. Written as DNA, the CDR3 is TGTGCCAGCATGCAAGATAGTTGGGACAGGGACTATGAGCAGTTCTTC.

This clonotype was recorded at least ten times. V usage is TRBV4-3 and J usage is TRBJ2-7, with D perhaps assigned TRBD1 or TRBD2 (5 bases each). Germline CDR1 reads LGHNA; CDR2 reads YSLEER. This CDR3 has 13 residues. V was pared by 6 bases and J by 0 bases, with 9 bases between. This CDR3 reads CASSTGASYEQYF. CDR3 nucleotides: TGCGCCAGCAGTACCGGGGCCTCCTACGAGCAGTACTTC.

The V gene is TRBV6-2 or TRBV6-3, the J gene TRBJ1-1; TRBD1 matches at 7 bases. The CDR3 sequence is 16 residues long. After removal of 6 bases from V and 1 base from J, the junction contained 11 bases not matched to a gene. Germline assignment: CDR1 MNHEY and CDR2 SVGEGT. CDR3 nucleotide sequence: TGTGCCAGCAGCCCCCTTGACAGGGAATGGAACACTGAAGCTTTCTTT. Its protein is CASSPLDREWNTEAFF.

CDR3 sequence (DNA): TGCAGCGCTCAAGCGGGAGGGTTCCTCTACGAGCAGTACTTC. This codes for CSAQAGGFLYEQYF. V and J are TRBV29-1 and TRBJ2-7, with 10 positions matching TRBD2. The CDR3 has 14 amino acids. The V and J ends lost 7 bases and 3 bases, in that order; junction bases with no gene match: 9. Germline V gene data show CDR1 as SQVTM and CDR2 as ANQGSEA.

V is TRBV11-2 and J is TRBJ2-3; 13 nucleotides agree with TRBD2. Germline V gives CDR1 SGHAT, CDR2 FQNNGV. CDR3 length equals 16 residues. Trimming at V came to 7 bases and at J to 6 bases, leaving 10 bases not matched to a gene. The DNA of the CDR3 is TGTGCCAGCACCTTCTCCGGACTAGCGGGGGCGGATACGCAGTATTTT. As protein: CASTFSGLAGADTQYF.

This clonotype has a single count. The chain uses TRBV20-1 and TRBJ2-1, with D perhaps assigned TRBD1 or TRBD2 (6 bases each). Germline V gives CDR1 DFQATT, CDR2 SNEGSKA (reference sequence). The CDR3 covers 12 residues. CDR3 nucleotide sequence: TGCAGCGCTGCGAAAGGGGGGAATGAGCAGTTCTTC. This gives the protein CSAAKGGNEQFF.

The chain carries TRBV6-2 or TRBV6-3 and TRBJ2-7; D not resolved. Deletions cut 3 bases from V and 5 bases from J, with 11 bases between. Germline V lookup: CDR1 MNHEY, CDR2 SVGEGT. This CDR3 region has 13 residues. The CDR3 region has the DNA TGTGCCAGCAGTTATTTGACCCCGCACGAGCAGTACTTC. This sequence encodes CASSYLTPHEQYF.

Ten or more counts support this clonotype. The V call is TRBV29-1, the J call TRBJ2-5; TRBD1 matches 11 bases. J lost 6 bases, V lost 6 bases, and 12 bases had no gene match. CDR1 is SQVTM and CDR2 is ANQGSEA in the germline V gene. The CDR3 loop spans 15 amino acids. For the CDR3, the DNA is TGCAGCGTCCTTTCCGGGACAGGGGGTCCAAAGACCCAGTACTTC. Its translation is CSVLSGTGGPKTQYF.

The chain combines TRBV9 with TRBJ2-6; the D is unclear. CDR1 SGDLS and CDR2 YYNGEE come from the germline V gene. CDR3 length: 17 amino acids. Trimming cost V 0 bases and J 0 bases, with 10 bases left between them. The CDR3 reads CASSVGIPSSGANVLTF. In DNA form, the CDR3 reads TGTGCCAGCAGCGTAGGCATCCCGAGCTCTGGGGCCAACGTCCTGACTTTC. Complete variable domain (other parts from reference TRBV9 and TRBJ2-6): DSGVTQTPKHLITATGQRVTLRCSPRSGDLSVYWYQQSLDQGLQFLIQYYNGEERAKGNILERFSAQQFPDLHSELNLSSLELGDSALYFCASSVGIPSSGANVLTFGAGSRLTVL.

The chain couples TRBV4-2 to TRBJ2-4; D is possibly TRBD2 (5 bases). Germline V gives CDR1 LGHNA, CDR2 YNFKEQ. CDR3 length equals 18 residues. V was trimmed by 0 bases and J by 0 bases, leaving 15 bases between them. CDR3 sequence reads: CASSQDEGRIAAKNIQYF. In nucleotides, the CDR3 is TGTGCCAGCAGCCAAGATGAGGGCAGGATAGCAGCCAAAAACATTCAGTACTTC.

This chain connects TRBV6-2 or TRBV6-3 to TRBJ1-2; D perhaps matches TRBD1 (6 bases). The germline gives CDR1 MNHEY, CDR2 SVGEGT. The V end was cut by 5 bases, the J end by 8 bases, with 15 bases between. The CDR3 length is 13 residues. The CDR3 nucleotides read TGTGCCAGCAGTGACGAAGGCAGGGGCGGCTACACCTTC. Protein sequence: CASSDEGRGGYTF.

The chain joins TRBV27 to TRBJ2-2; 10 positions match TRBD1. The CDR3 covers 17 residues. Germline loops: CDR1 MNHEY, CDR2 SMNVEV (reference sequence). V shed 6 bases and J 6 bases; nucleotides not matched to a gene: 13. CDR3 sequence (DNA): TGTGCCAGCAGCCCAGGACCGGGACAGGGGAAGGCCGGGGAGCTGTTTTTT. It specifies CASSPGPGQGKAGELFF.

This clonotype was detected many times. V is TRBV15 and J is TRBJ2-7, with no clear D. V was shortened by 4 bases and J by 3 bases, with 10 bases between the two germline ends. Germline CDR1 LNHNV, CDR2 YYDKDF (reference sequence). The CDR3 has 13 residues. CDR3 residues: CATSKISGYEQYF. The DNA of the CDR3 is TGTGCCACCAGCAAAATATCAGGCTACGAGCAGTACTTC.

This clonotype was seen ten or more times. The chain links TRBV10-1 to TRBJ2-3, with D possibly being TRBD2 (6 bases). The CDR3 length is 13 residues. Germline loops: CDR1 WNHNN, CDR2 SYGVQD (reference sequence). Trimming took off 0 bases at V and 11 bases at J, with 12 bases between the two ends. The CDR3 here is CASSESAGIVQYF. DNA for the CDR3: TGCGCCAGCAGTGAGTCGGCGGGGATTGTGCAGTATTTT.

The chain joins TRBV7-2 to TRBJ2-3; 8 bases fit TRBD2. The CDR3 extends over 16 amino acids. J lost 4 bases, V lost 5 bases, and 11 bases had no gene match. The germline V gene has CDR1 SGHTA and CDR2 FQGNSA. The CDR3 coding sequence is TGTGCCAGCAGCCAAAACGGGCGGGGGGTGGCAGATACGCAGTATTTT. Encoded protein: CASSQNGRGVADTQYF.

This clonotype was observed once. This chain connects TRBV12-3 or TRBV12-4 to TRBJ2-5; maybe TRBD1 (6 bases). Deletions cut 7 bases from V and 11 bases from J, with 23 bases between. The CDR3 totals 14 residues. This CDR3 reads CASTINRVGGEQYF. DNA for the CDR3: TGTGCCAGCACCATAAACAGGGTTGGAGGAGAGCAGTACTTC.

The chain combines TRBV6-2 or TRBV6-3 with TRBJ2-7; D unresolved. The CDR3 totals 14 residues. Trimming cost V 6 bases and J 0 bases, with 12 bases left between them. From germline, CDR1 is MNHEY and CDR2 SVGEGT. The CDR3 loop reads CASSRDLDSYEQYF. Written as DNA, the CDR3 is TGTGCCAGCAGCCGCGACCTAGACTCCTACGAGCAGTACTTC.